These 31 T cell receptor beta chains originate from one sample sequenced in a study of OX40 agonist ivuxolimab in advanced cancers. The data were produced by immunoSEQ multiplex PCR, yet TCRdb's version contains in-frame clones alone and is incomplete. The sample has around 62,000 clones; approximately 80% are singletons. The sequencing here drew on CD4+ or CD8+ T cells sorted from blood, taken in a trial of the OX40 agonist ivuxolimab. All receptors derive from an adult with an advanced solid tumor such as melanoma, head and neck, liver or kidney cancer.

The gene calls are TRBV18 and TRBJ1-2; no definite D call. CDR1 and CDR2 (germline): KGHSH, LQKENI. This CDR3 region has 12 residues. Trimming shortened V by 6 bases and J by 6 bases, and 11 bases separated the two germline ends. The CDR3 nucleotides are TGTGCCAGCTCCCAGGAGAACGATGGCTACACCTTC. Translation gives CASSQENDGYTF. The whole variable domain, remainder taken from reference TRBV18 and TRBJ1-2, is NAGVMQNPRHLVRRRGQEARLRCSPMKGHSHVYWYRQLPEEGLKFMVYLQKENIIDESGMPKERFSAEFPKEGPSILRIQQVVRGDSAAYFCASSQENDGYTFGSGTRLTVV.

The V gene is TRBV11-2, the J gene TRBJ2-5; D call uncertain. V lost 2 bases to trimming and J lost 7 bases, with 11 bases between them. The CDR3 loop spans 13 amino acids. Germline lookup yields CDR1 SGHAT and CDR2 FQNNGV. CDR3 in amino acids: CASSLFNGVTQYF. For the CDR3, the DNA is TGTGCCAGCAGCTTATTTAATGGGGTGACCCAGTACTTC.

This clone was picked up a small number of times. This rearrangement joins TRBV28 to TRBJ1-1; unclear D gene. Germline V lookup: CDR1 MDHEN, CDR2 SYDVKM. The CDR3 sequence is 13 residues long. Trimming shortened V by 5 bases and J by 5 bases, and 12 bases separated the two germline ends. The CDR3 DNA sequence: TGTGCCAGCAGTCTCCTGGGGAAAACTGAAGCTTTCTTT. Translating it yields CASSLLGKTEAFF.

V is TRBV7-2 and J is TRBJ2-7; D assignment may be TRBD1 or TRBD2 (6 bases each). V lost 5 bases to trimming and J lost 8 bases, with 19 bases between them. The CDR3 spans 14 residues. Per germline, CDR1 SGHTA and CDR2 FQGNSA. Written as DNA, the CDR3 is TGTGCCAGCAGCGGCACAGGGTCGGGGGCCCAGCAGTACTTC. Translating gives CASSGTGSGAQQYF.

The V and J genes are TRBV6-1 and TRBJ1-5, with a tentative D call TRBD1 (5 bases). Germline V lookup: CDR1 MNHNS, CDR2 SASEGT. Trimming took off 1 base at V and 2 bases at J, with 9 bases between the two ends. CDR3 length: 15 amino acids. The CDR3 nucleotides read TGTGCCAGCAGTGAAGTCGGCAGGGGCAATCAGCCCCAGCATTTT. Translating it yields CASSEVGRGNQPQHF.

The rearrangement uses TRBV7-9 and TRBJ1-5; tentatively, D is TRBD1 (6 bases). The CDR3 runs 13 residues. V was shortened by 5 bases and J by 7 bases, with 12 bases between the two germline ends. Germline V gene data show CDR1 as SEHNR and CDR2 as FQNEAQ (reference sequence). In nucleotides, the CDR3 is TGTGCCAGCAGCCCGGAAACAGGGCAGCCCCAGCATTTT. It codes for CASSPETGQPQHF.

The rearrangement uses TRBV5-4 and TRBJ1-1; 9 positions match TRBD1. The germline V gene encodes CDR1 SGHNT and CDR2 YYREEE (reference sequence). Trimming cost V 4 bases and J 4 bases; bases outside gene matches: 2. The CDR3 spans 13 residues. The CDR3 nucleotides read TGTGCCAGCAGCACGGACAGGGGCACTGAAGCTTTCTTT. It encodes CASSTDRGTEAFF. Looking up the rest from reference TRBV5-4 and TRBJ1-1 gives the full variable domain: ETGVTQSPTHLIKTRGQQVTLRCSSQSGHNTVSWYQQALGQGPQFIFQYYREEENGRGNFPPRFSGLQFPNYSSELNVNALELDDSALYLCASSTDRGTEAFFGQGTRLTVV.

This chain connects TRBV7-2 to TRBJ1-5; D uncertain. The germline V gene has CDR1 SGHTA and CDR2 FQGNSA. V shed 2 bases and J shed 9 bases, with 14 bases lying between them. CDR3 length: 14 residues. This CDR3 is CASSLSRAGLPQHF. Here the CDR3 DNA reads TGTGCCAGCAGCTTAAGTAGGGCTGGTTTGCCCCAGCATTTT.

This clone has only a few counts. CDR3 residues: CASSPGQGFRGEQFF. CDR3 DNA: TGTGCCAGTAGCCCGGGGCAGGGATTTAGGGGTGAGCAGTTCTTC. This chain connects TRBV19 to TRBJ2-1; the D gene could be TRBD1 or TRBD2 (5 bases each). V lost 6 bases to trimming and J lost 9 bases, with 21 bases between them. CDR3 length: 15 residues. Germline values: CDR1 LNHDA, CDR2 SQIVND (reference sequence).

The chain carries TRBV6-5 and TRBJ1-2; 7 bases match TRBD1. Germline CDR1 reads MNHEY; CDR2 reads SVGAGI. After removal of 7 bases from V and 7 bases from J, the junction contained 6 bases not matched to a gene. The CDR3 sequence is 12 residues long. The CDR3 loop is CASKTGLGGYTF. Here the CDR3 DNA reads TGTGCCAGCAAGACAGGGTTAGGTGGCTACACCTTC.

Here the CDR3 reads CASSQAGELFF. DNA for the CDR3: TGCGCCAGCAGCCAAGCCGGGGAGCTGTTTTTT. The V and J genes are TRBV4-3 and TRBJ2-2; the D is unclear. V was pared by 1 base and J by 6 bases, with 0 bases between. CDR1 and CDR2 (germline): LGHNA, YSLEER. The CDR3 covers 11 residues.

The gene calls are TRBV5-1 and TRBJ1-2; TRBD1 might be the D (5 bases). Per the germline V gene, CDR1 is SGHRS and CDR2 is YFSETQ. V gave up 4 bases and J gave up 4 bases, with 14 bases separating them. The CDR3 runs 14 residues. The CDR3 loop is CASSPGTAGYGYTF. The CDR3 DNA reads as TGCGCCAGCAGCCCGGGGACTGCGGGCTATGGCTACACCTTC.

This chain connects TRBV2 to TRBJ1-6; D remains ambiguous. The CDR3 contains 13 residues. Germline V gene sequence: CDR1 SNHLY, CDR2 FYNNEI. V was shortened by 6 bases and J by 9 bases, with 12 bases between the two germline ends. The CDR3 protein is CASRYSSTSPLHF. As DNA, the CDR3 is TGTGCCAGCAGGTATAGTTCCACTTCACCCCTCCACTTT.

The chain couples TRBV6-1 to TRBJ2-1; 7 bases agree with TRBD2. The V segment lost 6 bases and the J segment 9 bases; nucleotides outside the gene matches: 8. The length of the CDR3 is 13 residues. CDR1 MNHNS and CDR2 SASEGT come from the germline V gene. CDR3 bases: TGTGCCAGCAGCCGCCCGGGCGGGGGTGAGCAGTTCTTC. Its protein is CASSRPGGGEQFF.

The count of this clone is one. The chain joins TRBV7-2 to TRBJ1-6; unclear D gene. The V end was cut by 0 bases, the J end by 6 bases, with 0 bases between. The CDR3 is 12 residues long. Germline V lookup: CDR1 SGHTA, CDR2 FQGNSA. The chain's CDR3 is CASSLANSPLHF. The CDR3 coding sequence is TGTGCCAGCAGCTTAGCTAATTCACCCCTCCACTTT.

CDR3 sequence reads: CASSAGTAGEETQYF. CDR3 sequence (DNA): TGCGCCAGCAGCGCCGGGACAGCGGGGGAAGAGACCCAGTACTTC. The rearrangement joins TRBV5-1 to TRBJ2-5; possibly TRBD2 for D (8 bases). With 4 bases removed from V and 3 bases from J, the gap between germline ends came to 16 bases. Germline V gene sequence: CDR1 SGHRS, CDR2 YFSETQ. The CDR3 has 15 residues.

The chain carries TRBV7-2 and TRBJ2-2; 8 bases fit TRBD1. From germline, CDR1 is SGHTA and CDR2 FQGNSA. The length of the CDR3 is 18 residues. J was trimmed by 0 bases and V by 5 bases; bases with no gene match: 11. The CDR3 coding sequence is TGTGCCAGCAGCCCCCGGACAGGGCGGTTCGCGAACACCGGGGAGCTGTTTTTT. It translates to CASSPRTGRFANTGELFF.

With respect to this clone: Other DNA sequences from this sample encode an identical CDR3 as well. The chain joins TRBV5-1 to TRBJ1-6, with 8 bases fitting TRBD1. The CDR3 is made up of 14 amino acids. Trimming cost V 0 bases and J 7 bases; bases outside gene matches: 0. Germline CDR1 reads SGHRS; CDR2 reads YFSETQ. The CDR3 loop reads CASSLGQGNSPLHF. CDR3 coding DNA: TGCGCCAGCAGCTTGGGACAGGGGAATTCACCCCTCCACTTT.

The V call is TRBV4-1, the J call TRBJ1-3; D gene uncertain. This CDR3 is built from 11 residues. Trimming stripped 4 bases from V and 8 bases from J, with 6 bases between. The germline V gene has CDR1 MGHRA and CDR2 YSYEKL. In DNA form, the CDR3 reads TGCGCCAGCAGCCGCGAACACACCATATATTTT. It translates to CASSREHTIYF.

This chain joins TRBV18 and TRBJ2-2, with D unclear. This CDR3 is built from 17 residues. Germline CDR1 is KGHSH and CDR2 is LQKENI. The V gene lost 2 bases and the J gene lost 0 bases, with 13 bases spanning the gap. DNA for the CDR3: TGTGCCAGCTCACCAGCTCAGTCCAGCGCGAACACCGGGGAGCTGTTTTTT. It encodes CASSPAQSSANTGELFF.

J is TRBJ1-2 and V is TRBV4-1; the match to TRBD1 covers 9 bases. CDR1 is MGHRA, CDR2 YSYEKL, per germline. The CDR3 totals 16 residues. The V gene end was trimmed by 0 bases and the J gene end by 2 bases; junction bases not matched to a gene: 4. CDR3: CASSQDTGGGNYGYTF. CDR3 nucleotide sequence: TGCGCCAGCAGCCAAGATACAGGGGGCGGAAACTATGGCTACACCTTC.

V and J are TRBV5-5 and TRBJ2-6; TRBD1 or TRBD2 may be the D gene (6 bases each). This CDR3 spans 17 amino acids. Germline CDR1 is SGHKS and CDR2 is YYEKEE (reference sequence). Deletions cut 0 bases from V and 1 base from J, with 11 bases between. CDR3 region: CASSLVPGASGANVLTF. CDR3 nucleotides: TGTGCCAGCAGCTTGGTACCGGGGGCATCTGGGGCCAACGTCCTGACTTTC.

As regards this clone: One end of the junction fails to match germline, which may point to a read error. This CDR3 is also generated by other DNA sequences in the sample. V and J are TRBV7-2 and TRBJ2-6; 8 bases are a match to TRBD1. The CDR3 contains 16 residues. Germline V gene data show CDR1 as SGHTA and CDR2 as FQGNSA. The CDR3 reads CASSSGQGPGANVLTF. The CDR3 DNA reads TGTGCCAGCAGCTCCGGACAGGGCCCTGGGGCCAACGTCCTAACTTTC.

The chain recombines TRBV19 with TRBJ2-2; a weak D match, TRBD1 (5 bases). Germline V lookup: CDR1 LNHDA, CDR2 SQIVND (reference sequence). This CDR3 comprises 14 residues. V shed 5 bases and J shed 0 bases, with 7 bases lying between them. The CDR3 bases are TGTGCCAGTAGTCCACAGGCGAACACCGGGGAGCTGTTTTTT. Translation gives CASSPQANTGELFF.

The V call is TRBV5-4, the J call TRBJ1-2; D not certain. The germline V and J ends were trimmed by 1 base and 4 bases, with 11 bases remaining between them. Looked up from germline, CDR1 is SGHNT and CDR2 is YYREEE (reference sequence). CDR3 size: 14 residues. In nucleotides, the CDR3 is TGTGCCAGCAGCTTGTCAGGTCGTGGCTATGGCTACACCTTC. Translating gives CASSLSGRGYGYTF.

J is TRBJ2-2 and V is TRBV7-8; maybe TRBD2 (5 bases). Germline V gives CDR1 SGHVS, CDR2 FQNEAQ. CDR3 length: 15 residues. Trimming removed 2 bases at V and 3 bases at J, with 10 bases between. Written as DNA, the CDR3 is TGTGCCAGCAGCTTAAAGCGGCTAGACACCGGGGAGCTGTTTTTT. It yields the protein CASSLKRLDTGELFF.

This clone was seen only once. The chain carries TRBV6-5 and TRBJ2-7, with TRBD1 matching 9 bases. Losses at the gene ends were 6 bases for V and 2 bases for J; bases not matched to a gene: 8. The CDR3 runs to 15 residues. From germline, CDR1 is MNHEY and CDR2 SVGAGI. As DNA, the CDR3 is TGTGCCAGCAGGTCCACTACAGGGGGCGCCTACGAGCAGTACTTC. Its protein product is CASRSTTGGAYEQYF.

The rearrangement joins TRBV9 to TRBJ1-3; D not resolved. The germline gives CDR1 SGDLS, CDR2 YYNGEE. The CDR3 covers 16 residues. The V and J ends lost 0 bases and 4 bases respectively, with 14 bases between them. In nucleotides, the CDR3 is TGTGCCAGCAGCGTAGGAATAGGGTCCCTCGGAAACACCATATATTTT. Its translation is CASSVGIGSLGNTIYF.

The chain carries TRBV20-1 and TRBJ2-7; 7 bases are shared with TRBD1. Germline V gene data show CDR1 as DFQATT and CDR2 as SNEGSKA (reference sequence). Unmatched junction bases numbered 2, after V lost 5 bases and J lost 4 bases. The CDR3 is 11 amino acids. The CDR3 spells CSAQTGYEQYF. For the CDR3, the DNA is TGCAGTGCTCAGACAGGGTACGAGCAGTACTTC.

The V and J genes are TRBV7-2 and TRBJ1-2; 8 positions match TRBD1. The CDR3 runs 15 residues. Trimming at V came to 3 bases and at J to 2 bases, leaving 5 bases not matched to a gene. CDR1 SGHTA and CDR2 FQGNSA come from the germline V gene. This CDR3 is CASSFNRGNNYGYTF. CDR3 DNA sequence: TGTGCCAGCAGCTTTAACAGGGGGAACAACTATGGCTACACCTTC. The full variable domain, in which reference TRBV7-2 and TRBJ1-2 provide the parts outside the CDR3, is GAGVSQSPSNKVTEKGKDVELRCDPISGHTALYWYRQSLGQGLEFLIYFQGNSAPDKSGLPSDRFSAERTGGSVSTLTIQRTQQEDSAVYLCASSFNRGNNYGYTFGSGTRLTVV.

This chain uses TRBV2 with TRBJ2-3, with a weak D call TRBD1 (6 bases). Germline V gene sequence: CDR1 SNHLY, CDR2 FYNNEI. The CDR3 is made up of 15 amino acids. The ends were cut back, 5 bases at V and 0 bases at J, with 12 bases in the middle. The CDR3 sequence is CASSIQGSSTDTQYF. CDR3 nucleotide sequence: TGTGCCAGCAGTATCCAGGGGTCCAGCACAGATACGCAGTATTTT.